Following are 28 T cell receptor beta chains from one sample sequenced in a study of shared clonotypes between healthy human individuals. Only in-frame clones appear in the TCRdb table, and some are missing; sequencing was by immunoSEQ multiplex PCR. The sample yields millions of clones, over 85% seen once. Sequencing used naive CD4+ T cells from PBMCs. Documented subset: CD45RA+ positively selected. The receptors stem from a man aged 18-30 years in good health. Some clones in this sample may be carry-over from other donors' samples.

The chain employs TRBV6-6 and TRBJ1-1; D possibly corresponds to TRBD1 (5 bases). CDR1 is MNHNY, CDR2 SVGAGI, per germline (reference sequence). The CDR3 runs to 13 residues. The V gene lost 7 bases and the J gene lost 7 bases, with 16 bases spanning the gap. CDR3 coding DNA: TGTGCCAGCAAAAAAGGAGACAGCCATGAAGCTTTCTTT. It specifies CASKKGDSHEAFF.

The chain carries TRBV6-5 and TRBJ1-2; D unresolved. V dropped 8 bases and J dropped 4 bases, with 14 bases sitting between them. This CDR3 is built from 13 residues. The germline V gene has CDR1 MNHEY and CDR2 SVGAGI. The CDR3 DNA reads TGTGCCAGCGGAGGGAACGCTGTCTATGGCTACACCTTC. The encoded protein is CASGGNAVYGYTF.

As DNA, the CDR3 is TGCAGCGCCGAAGCAGGGGGCTTTGGCTACACCTTC. As protein: CSAEAGGFGYTF. The V call is TRBV29-1, the J call TRBJ1-2; 8 nucleotides align to TRBD1. V was clipped by 7 bases and J by 7 bases; unmatched bases: 8. This CDR3 comprises 12 residues. In germline, CDR1 is SQVTM, CDR2 ANQGSEA.

The chain uses TRBV6-6 and TRBJ2-1; D remains ambiguous. The CDR3 sequence is 14 residues long. Germline loops: CDR1 MNHNY, CDR2 SVGAGI (reference sequence). Trimming stripped 7 bases from V and 5 bases from J, with 15 bases between. CDR3 residues: CASNVATWNNEQFF. The CDR3 DNA reads as TGTGCCAGCAATGTGGCTACTTGGAACAATGAGCAGTTCTTC.

The V call is TRBV28, the J call TRBJ2-2, with TRBD2 matching over 10 bases. The CDR3 is made up of 16 amino acids. CDR1 is MDHEN, CDR2 SYDVKM, per germline. The V segment lost 7 bases and the J segment 2 bases; nucleotides outside the gene matches: 7. CDR3 coding DNA: TGTGCCAGCACCTCAGGGACTAGCGCTAACACCGGGGAGCTGTTTTTT. Residues: CASTSGTSANTGELFF.

This sequence joins TRBV5-6 and TRBJ2-1, with 7 bases lining up with TRBD2. Germline CDR1 is SGHDT and CDR2 is YYEEEE. The CDR3 is 15 residues long. The junction had 4 bases not matched to a gene; V was cut back by 0 bases and J by 4 bases. CDR3 coding DNA: TGTGCCAGCAGCTTGGAGGTCGGGAGGTACAATGAGCAGTTCTTC. Translating it yields CASSLEVGRYNEQFF. The variable domain in full, completed from reference TRBV5-6 and TRBJ2-1, reads DAGVTQSPTHLIKTRGQQVTLRCSPKSGHDTVSWYQQALGQGPQFIFQYYEEEERQRGNFPDRFSGHQFPNYSSELNVNALLLGDSALYLCASSLEVGRYNEQFFGPGTRLTVL.

This chain joins TRBV6-5 and TRBJ1-2, with TRBD1 identical over 8 bases. Per germline, CDR1 MNHEY and CDR2 SVGAGI. The CDR3 totals 13 residues. V shed 6 bases and J 8 bases; nucleotides not matched to a gene: 8. The CDR3 nucleotides read TGTGCCAGCAGGCGACAGGGGCGTTCGGGCTACACCTTC. Encoded protein: CASRRQGRSGYTF.

J is TRBJ2-1 and V is TRBV29-1; D is ambiguous. The CDR3 extends over 14 amino acids. The germline V gene encodes CDR1 SQVTM and CDR2 ANQGSEA. Between the trimmed V and J ends, which lost 7 bases and 0 bases, there was a span of 13 bases. In DNA, the CDR3 is TGCAGCGCCCAGACCGGGTCCTCCTACAATGAGCAGTTCTTC. This sequence encodes CSAQTGSSYNEQFF.

This clone was counted a single time. This chain connects TRBV7-8 to TRBJ2-5; D might be TRBD2 (5 bases). V dropped 1 base and J dropped 2 bases, with 14 bases sitting between them. The germline CDR1 and CDR2 sequences are SGHVS and FQNEAQ. The length of the CDR3 is 16 residues. This chain's CDR3 is CASSLVGVVGQETQYF. Written as DNA, the CDR3 is TGTGCCAGCAGCTTAGTGGGAGTAGTGGGTCAAGAGACCCAGTACTTC. The full variable domain, with the rest looked up from reference TRBV7-8 and TRBJ2-5, is GAGVSQSPRYKVAKRGQDVALRCDPISGHVSLFWYQQALGQGPEFLTYFQNEAQLDKSGLPSDRFFAERPEGSVSTLKIQRTQQEDSAVYLCASSLVGVVGQETQYFGPGTRLLVL.

Concerning this clone: Just one base apart from a much larger clone, this may be a read error. Additional DNA sequences in this sample encode the identical CDR3. The rearrangement links TRBV20-1 to TRBJ1-5; a weak D match, TRBD1 (5 bases). Germline-derived CDR1 and CDR2 are DFQATT and SNEGSKA (reference sequence). The CDR3 runs 11 residues. Deletions cut 3 bases from V and 7 bases from J, with 7 bases between. The CDR3, as DNA: TGCAGTGCTAGGGGGGAGCAGCCCCAGCATTTT. Protein: CSARGEQPQHF.

This chain uses TRBV30 with TRBJ1-1, with TRBD1 as a possible D gene (6 bases). The CDR3 has 13 amino acids. The germline CDR1 and CDR2 sequences are GTSNPN and SVGIG (reference sequence). The germline V and J ends were trimmed by 3 bases and 3 bases, with 11 bases remaining between them. For the CDR3, the DNA is TGTGCCTGGAGCGGGGGGGGCTACACTGAAGCTTTCTTT. Residues: CAWSGGGYTEAFF.

Details on this clone: Other DNA sequences of this sample code for an identical CDR3. J is TRBJ1-1 and V is TRBV30, with D possibly being TRBD1 (5 bases). Trimming pared 1 base from V and 10 bases from J, leaving 10 bases between. The CDR3 extends over 11 amino acids. Germline CDR1 is GTSNPN and CDR2 is SVGIG (reference sequence). CDR3 DNA sequence: TGTGCCTGGAGTGCTCAGGGTGGAGCTTTCTTT. Its protein product is CAWSAQGGAFF.

This chain uses TRBV27 with TRBJ2-3, with D hard to call. The CDR3 loop spans 15 amino acids. V dropped 0 bases and J dropped 6 bases, with 13 bases sitting between them. CDR1 is MNHEY, CDR2 SMNVEV, per germline (reference sequence). CDR3 DNA: TGTGCCAGCAGTTTATCATCCGGGCACGGGGATACGCAGTATTTT. It yields the protein CASSLSSGHGDTQYF.

DNA of the CDR3: TGTGCCAGCAGCTCCAACAGGGGCGGCTATGGCTACACCTTC. This translates into CASSSNRGGYGYTF. The V gene is TRBV6-6, the J gene TRBJ1-2, with 7 bases aligning to TRBD1. Germline assignment: CDR1 MNHNY and CDR2 SVGAGI (reference sequence). The CDR3 extends over 14 amino acids. Unmatched junction bases numbered 8, after V lost 6 bases and J lost 4 bases.

Comments on this clone: Within the sample, other DNA sequences also encode this same CDR3. The chain uses TRBV2 and TRBJ2-1, with D unclear. The germline V and J ends were trimmed by 6 bases and 0 bases, with 6 bases remaining between them. Per germline, CDR1 SNHLY and CDR2 FYNNEI. The length of the CDR3 is 13 residues. CDR3 sequence (DNA): TGTGCCAGCAGGGGGTCCTCCTACAATGAGCAGTTCTTC. Its translation is CASRGSSYNEQFF.

This rearrangement joins TRBV27 to TRBJ1-1; 7 nucleotides line up with TRBD1. V lost 5 bases, J lost 2 bases, and 11 bases stayed unmatched. In germline, CDR1 is MNHEY, CDR2 SMNVEV (reference sequence). This CDR3 spans 16 amino acids. CDR3 bases: TGTGCCAGCAGTCCCCAGGGACAGAGAAGAAACACTGAAGCTTTCTTT. Amino acid sequence: CASSPQGQRRNTEAFF.

The V call is TRBV6-5, the J call TRBJ1-3, with unresolved D. The V and J ends lost 5 bases and 0 bases respectively, with 11 bases between them. CDR3 length: 15 residues. Germline V gene sequence: CDR1 MNHEY, CDR2 SVGAGI. CDR3 DNA sequence: TGTGCCAGCAGTGCCGGGTTTGCCTCTGGAAACACCATATATTTT. It codes for CASSAGFASGNTIYF.

V gene TRBV5-1 combines with J gene TRBJ2-7; 10 bases agree with TRBD2. After removal of 0 bases from V and 4 bases from J, the junction contained 7 bases not matched to a gene. The germline V gene encodes CDR1 SGHRS and CDR2 YFSETQ. There are 16 residues in the CDR3. The CDR3 DNA follows: TGCGCCAGCAGCTTGGGGTCTAGCGGGAGTGGTTACGAGCAGTACTTC. Its translation: CASSLGSSGSGYEQYF.

The V gene is TRBV19, the J gene TRBJ1-2; no reliable D call. Germline CDR1 LNHDA, CDR2 SQIVND (reference sequence). The CDR3 is 15 residues long. Trimming removed 6 bases from V and 0 bases from J, with 14 bases in between. The CDR3 DNA reads TGTGCCAGTAGAGACCCGACGGGAGCTAACTATGGCTACACCTTC. Amino acids: CASRDPTGANYGYTF. The whole variable domain, remainder taken from reference TRBV19 and TRBJ1-2, is DGGITQSPKYLFRKEGQNVTLSCEQNLNHDAMYWYRQDPGQGLRLIYYSQIVNDFQKGDIAEGYSVSREKKESFPLTVTSAQKNPTAFYLCASRDPTGANYGYTFGSGTRLTVV.

The CDR3 is CASSQAGLGTQYF. CDR3 nucleotide sequence: TGCGCCAGCAGCCAAGCGGGACTAGGTACGCAGTATTTT. V usage is TRBV4-1 and J usage is TRBJ2-3; 8 bases fit TRBD2. CDR1 and CDR2 (germline): MGHRA, YSYEKL. This CDR3 spans 13 amino acids. The ends lost 1 base at V and 8 bases at J; junction bases unmatched: 2.

The V and J genes are TRBV7-9 and TRBJ2-1, with a tentative D call TRBD2 (7 bases). In germline, CDR1 is SEHNR, CDR2 FQNEAQ (reference sequence). The V end lost 4 bases, the J end lost 8 bases, and 21 bases lay between the germline ends. The CDR3 covers 16 residues. As DNA, the CDR3 is TGTGCCAGCAGCTCTAGAGGGATCCTAGGGGGGGATGAGCAGTTCTTC. Amino acids: CASSSRGILGGDEQFF.

This clone is a singleton in its sample. V is TRBV25-1 and J is TRBJ2-7; weak D call: TRBD2 (5 bases). V lost 1 base, J lost 7 bases, and 11 bases lay in between. The CDR3 runs 13 residues. Per germline, CDR1 MGHDK and CDR2 SYGVNS. The CDR3 loop reads CASSEWLGSEQYF. CDR3 bases: TGTGCCAGCAGTGAATGGTTAGGGAGTGAGCAGTACTTC.

In regard to this clone: Other DNA sequences in the same sample also yield this CDR3. This rearrangement joins TRBV10-1 to TRBJ1-1, with D uncertain. Germline V gene data show CDR1 as WNHNN and CDR2 as SYGVQD (reference sequence). Trimming cost V 5 bases and J 1 base, with 5 bases left between them. The CDR3 totals 12 residues. The CDR3 reads CASSRGNTEAFF. The CDR3 DNA reads TGCGCCAGCAGTCGTGGGAACACTGAAGCTTTCTTT.

The chain combines TRBV7-6 with TRBJ2-5; 13 bases align to TRBD2. CDR1 is SGHVS, CDR2 FNYEAQ, per germline. There are 15 residues in the CDR3. V trimming: 5 bases; J trimming: 5 bases; junction bases outside the gene matches: 5. CDR3 amino acids: CASSGLAGDGETQYF. The CDR3 region has the DNA TGTGCCAGCAGCGGACTAGCGGGAGACGGGGAGACCCAGTACTTC. Together with reference TRBV7-6 and TRBJ2-5, the CDR3 gives the full variable domain: GAGVSQSPRYKVTKRGQDVALRCDPISGHVSLYWYRQALGQGPEFLTYFNYEAQQDKSGLPNDRFSAERPEGSISTLTIQRTEQRDSAMYRCASSGLAGDGETQYFGPGTRLLVL.

The gene calls are TRBV5-6 and TRBJ1-4; no reliable D call. Trimming shortened V by 4 bases and J by 8 bases, and 15 bases separated the two germline ends. The CDR3 runs to 14 residues. Germline-derived CDR1 and CDR2 are SGHDT and YYEEEE. This CDR3 is CASSPGPVGEKLFF. In nucleotides, the CDR3 is TGTGCCAGCAGCCCGGGCCCTGTAGGGGAAAAACTGTTTTTT.

This rearrangement joins TRBV11-2 to TRBJ2-5; the match to TRBD1 covers 8 bases. Unmatched junction bases numbered 3, after V lost 1 base and J lost 2 bases. Germline V gene data show CDR1 as SGHAT and CDR2 as FQNNGV. The CDR3 runs 15 residues. This chain's CDR3 is CASSLGGQGQETQYF. CDR3 nucleotide sequence: TGTGCCAGCAGCTTAGGTGGACAGGGACAAGAGACCCAGTACTTC.

This chain uses TRBV19 with TRBJ2-2, with D tentatively TRBD1 or TRBD2 (5 bases each). CDR3 size: 15 residues. Trimming removed 1 base from V and 9 bases from J, with 15 bases in between. Germline values: CDR1 LNHDA, CDR2 SQIVND (reference sequence). The CDR3 sequence: CASSIAGTGLRELFF. In nucleotides, the CDR3 is TGTGCCAGTAGTATAGCTGGGACGGGCCTTAGGGAGCTGTTTTTT.

The chain uses TRBV5-5 and TRBJ1-2; 10 bases are a match to TRBD1. The germline gives CDR1 SGHKS, CDR2 YYEKEE (reference sequence). The ends lost 4 bases at V and 0 bases at J; junction bases unmatched: 3. The CDR3 is made up of 15 amino acids. CDR3 loop: CASSRTGGTNYGYTF. The CDR3 bases are TGTGCCAGCAGCCGGACAGGGGGAACTAACTATGGCTACACCTTC.